The 5 T cell receptor beta chains given below trace back to one sample, sequenced in a study of CD8 T cells in Susac syndrome. With random hexamers, roughly 0.45 to 1 ug RNA was reverse transcribed. Each CDR3 protein is one row after TCRdb ran MiXCR on the immunoSEQ multiplex PCR reads. The data contain roughly 80,000 distinct CDR3 sequences, about 93% of them singletons. Input material: CD4+ T cells from PBMCs. These receptors were obtained from a human donor with Susac syndrome.

V is TRBV28 and J is TRBJ2-5; possibly TRBD1 or TRBD2 for D (5 bases each). The V end lost 7 bases, the J end lost 6 bases, and 15 bases lay between the germline ends. This CDR3 is 13 amino acids long. Germline assignment: CDR1 MDHEN and CDR2 SYDVKM. CDR3 nucleotide sequence: TGTGCCAGCAATCCCGGGGACGAAAAGACCCAGTACTTC. This codes for CASNPGDEKTQYF.

V is TRBV5-1 and J is TRBJ2-3, with no clear D. Germline V CDR1 and CDR2: SGHRS, YFSETQ. The V end was cut by 5 bases, the J end by 1 base, with 8 bases between. The CDR3 length is 13 residues. The CDR3 protein is CASRPTGTDTQYF. CDR3 coding DNA: TGCGCCAGCAGACCTACGGGCACAGATACGCAGTATTTT.

Here the CDR3 reads CASSLLIGADGETQYF. DNA of the CDR3: TGTGCCAGCAGCTTGCTAATCGGGGCGGACGGAGAGACCCAGTACTTC. The chain joins TRBV7-9 to TRBJ2-5; the D gene could be TRBD1 or TRBD2 (5 bases each). V lost 3 bases, J lost 4 bases, and 18 bases lay in between. This CDR3 spans 16 amino acids. Germline CDR1 SEHNR, CDR2 FQNEAQ (reference sequence).

This chain joins TRBV6-4 and TRBJ2-1; 12 nucleotides align to TRBD2. With 5 bases clipped from V and 8 bases from J, the junction kept 7 bases outside the gene matches. The CDR3 totals 15 residues. Germline V gene sequence: CDR1 MRHNA, CDR2 SNTAGT. The CDR3, as DNA: TGTGCCAGCAGTCCGCTAGCGGGGGGGCTCGATGAGCAGTTCTTC. It translates to CASSPLAGGLDEQFF.

The chain has TRBV4-2 and TRBJ2-1; D gene uncertain. The germline gives CDR1 LGHNA, CDR2 YNFKEQ. The V and J ends lost 1 base and 9 bases respectively, with 22 bases between them. The CDR3 sequence is 17 residues long. The CDR3 DNA reads as TGTGCCAGCAGCCAAGGCACCAGCGAGGTCGTCAGTAGTGAGCAGTTCTTC. Amino acid sequence: CASSQGTSEVVSSEQFF.